This TCR beta chain was sequenced during a study of glioma-infiltrating T cells. V lost 2 bases, J lost 6 bases, and 6 bases stayed unmatched. Germline values: CDR1 MNHEY, CDR2 SMNVEV (reference sequence). The CDR3 runs to 15 residues. Using RNA template, CDR3s of TCR alpha and beta were amplified with iRepertoire arm-PCR. TCRdb reprocessed the multiplex PCR reads with MiXCR, giving one entry per CDR3 protein. This sample has tens of thousands of distinct CDR3 sequences, with roughly 40% found just once. Study-wide results and caveats: Non-neoplastic patients had below-expected tissue-blood divergence, while all gliomas exceeded expectation.

This clonotype was recorded only once. The antigen remains unidentified. This receptor was taken from a human donor with low-grade glioma or glioblastoma, undergoing nonglioma brain surgery, or in good health (not recorded which). The sample consisted of glioma tissue, nonneoplastic brain tissue, or PBMCs (not recorded which). The rearrangement links TRBV27 to TRBJ2-7; 11 bases line up with TRBD1. The DNA for the CDR3 is TGTGCCAGCAGTTTAAGTGGACAGGGGGCCGGCGAGCAGTACTTC. It yields the protein CASSLSGQGAGEQYF.